These 3 T cell receptor beta chains originate from one sample sequenced in a study of vaccination and CD4 T cells after COVID-19. These receptors have no known antigen. The Oncomine TCR Beta short-read assay was applied to DNA of cultured CD4+ T cells. TCRdb reprocessed the PCR reads with MiXCR, giving one entry per CDR3 protein. The data contain roughly 20,000 distinct CDR3 sequences, approximately 45% of them singletons. As to treatment: approximately 9-day PBMC culture with coronavirus spike peptide pools or control peptides (ViraFEST assay). The sequencing used CD4+ T cells from blood, cultured in vitro, collected after SARS-CoV-2 vaccination. All receptors come from a human donor who had recovered from COVID-19.

The genes are TRBV7-2 and TRBJ1-6, with 12 bases matching TRBD1. The CDR3 loop spans 16 amino acids. The V and J ends lost 3 bases and 10 bases, in that order; junction bases with no gene match: 7. Germline CDR1 reads SGHTA; CDR2 reads FQGNSA. CDR3 DNA: TGTGCCAGCAGCTTGGTTCTGGGACAGGGGGCCTCACCCCTCCACTTT. Protein product: CASSLVLGQGASPLHF.

This clonotype was seen a handful of times. The J gene is TRBJ1-5, the V gene TRBV20-1, with a tentative D call TRBD1 (5 bases). The CDR3 spans 15 residues. Trimming removed 5 bases at V and 2 bases at J, with 16 bases between. Germline V gene data show CDR1 as DFQATT and CDR2 as SNEGSKA (reference sequence). The CDR3 is CSAASQGFGNQPQHF. The CDR3 DNA is TGCAGTGCTGCCTCCCAGGGATTCGGCAATCAGCCCCAGCATTTT.

CDR3 sequence (DNA): TGTGCCAGCAGTTTAACTTCCAGCTCTGGAAACACCATATATTTT. Encoded protein: CASSLTSSSGNTIYF. The V and J genes are TRBV27 and TRBJ1-3; D ambiguous. CDR3 length: 15 amino acids. The V gene's germline CDR1 is MNHEY and CDR2 SMNVEV (reference sequence). V was trimmed by 2 bases and J by 0 bases, leaving 8 bases between them.